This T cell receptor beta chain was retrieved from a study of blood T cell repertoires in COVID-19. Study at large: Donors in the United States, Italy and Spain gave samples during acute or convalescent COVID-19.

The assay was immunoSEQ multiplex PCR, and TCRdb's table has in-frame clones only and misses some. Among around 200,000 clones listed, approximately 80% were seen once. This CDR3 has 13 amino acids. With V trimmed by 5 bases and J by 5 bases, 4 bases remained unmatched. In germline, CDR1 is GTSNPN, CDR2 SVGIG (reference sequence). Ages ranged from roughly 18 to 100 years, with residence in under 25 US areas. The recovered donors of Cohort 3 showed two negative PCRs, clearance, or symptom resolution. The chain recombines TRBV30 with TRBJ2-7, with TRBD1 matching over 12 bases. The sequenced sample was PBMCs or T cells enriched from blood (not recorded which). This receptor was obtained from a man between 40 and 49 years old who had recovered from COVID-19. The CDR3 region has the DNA TGTGCCTGGGGGACAGGGGGCTTGAACGAGCAGTACTTC. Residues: CAWGTGGLNEQYF.